This TCR beta chain was identified during a study of cytomegalovirus exposure and HLA in healthy donors. Study context: The same platform was used for the 130 or so validation repertoires and the roughly 700 first-cohort repertoires, a later analysis reported. Regarding the study as a whole: Among TCR beta chains, those listed as cytomegalovirus-associated numbered some 160.

The method was immunoSEQ multiplex PCR; TCRdb's version includes in-frame clones alone and lacks a portion of them. The top ten clones hold about 2.2% of a sample with about 160,000 clones, 75% to 90% of them seen once. A remark on this clone: Its antigen is undetermined.

CDR3 size: 12 residues. V shed 3 bases and J 10 bases; nucleotides not matched to a gene: 2. Germline V CDR1 and CDR2: SGHRS, YFSETQ. V and J are TRBV5-1 and TRBJ2-2; TRBD1 matches at 8 bases. What was sequenced was PBMCs. The receptor's source is a woman between 18 and 30 years old in good health and CMV-seronegative. The CDR3 sequence: CASSSTGVELFF. The CDR3 DNA sequence: TGCGCCAGCAGCTCGACAGGGGTGGAGCTGTTTTTT.